This entry lists 10 T cell receptor beta chains sequenced from one sample in a study of HIV-infected patients and healthy controls. TCRdb called the 5' RACE reads again in MiXCR, with one record for every CDR3 protein. The sample lists under 20,000 distinct CDR3 sequences, about a sixth occurring once. The sequenced sample was CD8+ T cells from blood. The receptors originated from a human donor in good health.

This clonotype was recorded at least ten times. This chain connects TRBV7-9 to TRBJ2-3, with D possibly matching TRBD2 (5 bases). Germline assignment: CDR1 SEHNR and CDR2 FQNEAQ (reference sequence). With 1 base removed from V and 0 bases from J, the gap between germline ends came to 11 bases. This CDR3 is built from 16 residues. The CDR3 sequence: CASSLVQGLSTDTQYF. The DNA for the CDR3 is TGTGCCAGCAGCTTAGTTCAAGGACTCAGCACAGATACGCAGTATTTT.

This rearrangement joins TRBV7-3 to TRBJ2-2; D not certain. The V end was cut by 1 base, the J end by 6 bases, with 6 bases between. This CDR3 is built from 13 residues. Per the germline V gene, CDR1 is SGHTA and CDR2 is FQGTGA. The CDR3 DNA reads as TGTGCCAGCAGCTTAAATCTGGCCGGGGAGCTGTTTTTT. This translates into CASSLNLAGELFF.

The chain joins TRBV6-2 or TRBV6-3 to TRBJ2-1; 7 bases align to TRBD2. From germline, CDR1 is MNHEY and CDR2 SVGEGT. V lost 3 bases, J lost 13 bases, and 9 bases stayed unmatched. This CDR3 contains 13 residues. CDR3 in DNA: TGTGCCAGCAGTTATTCCAGCCTAGCGGATCAGTTCTTC. Encoded protein: CASSYSSLADQFF.

This clonotype was found a few times. The chain recombines TRBV5-6 with TRBJ1-5; D is undetermined. Trimming left V 1 base short and J 3 bases short, with 11 bases between. Germline values: CDR1 SGHDT, CDR2 YYEEEE. The CDR3 length is 15 residues. The CDR3, as DNA: TGTGCCAGCAGCTTGTCTACCGAGCCCAATCAGCCCCAGCATTTT. This encodes CASSLSTEPNQPQHF.

This clonotype was picked up many times. J is TRBJ1-6 and V is TRBV27; D is uncertain. Trimming took 3 bases from V and 7 from J, leaving 4 bases between them. The CDR3 contains 12 residues. The germline CDR1 and CDR2 sequences are MNHEY and SMNVEV (reference sequence). CDR3 DNA: TGTGCCAGCAGTTTTGGGAATTCACCCCTCCACTTT. Its protein product is CASSFGNSPLHF.

This clonotype was seen a handful of times. The chain combines TRBV20-1 with TRBJ2-1; TRBD1 matches 8 bases. With V trimmed by 6 bases and J by 3 bases, 7 bases remained unmatched. CDR3 size: 14 residues. From germline, CDR1 is DFQATT and CDR2 SNEGSKA (reference sequence). CDR3 nucleotide sequence: TGCAGTGCGCCCGGACAGGGAGACTACAATGAGCAGTTCTTC. It translates to CSAPGQGDYNEQFF.

There are many counts of this clonotype. The chain links TRBV13 to TRBJ1-4; 7 positions match TRBD1. There are 14 residues in the CDR3. J lost 8 bases, V lost 8 bases, and 11 bases had no gene match. Looked up from germline, CDR1 is PRHDT and CDR2 is FYEKMQ (reference sequence). The CDR3 is CASGTGQRKEKLFF. The CDR3 region has the DNA TGTGCCAGCGGTACGGGACAGCGAAAGGAAAAACTGTTTTTT.

Concerning this clonotype itself: A much larger clone differs from this one at a single base, so this may be a read error. The chain is built from TRBV6-5 and TRBJ2-6; maybe TRBD2 (6 bases). V lost 4 bases and J 2 bases, leaving 6 bases between the germline ends. Germline assignment: CDR1 MNHEY and CDR2 SVGAGI. The CDR3 consists of 14 residues. The CDR3 region has the DNA TGTGCCAGCAGTTGGGGGGCTGGGGCCAACGTCCTGACTTTC. Amino acids: CASSWGAGANVLTF.

This clonotype occurred many times. The V and J genes are TRBV7-9 and TRBJ1-1; tentative D call: TRBD1 (5 bases). The CDR3 loop spans 15 amino acids. Germline lookup yields CDR1 SEHNR and CDR2 FQNEAQ (reference sequence). V shed 2 bases and J shed 0 bases, with 10 bases lying between them. CDR3 sequence reads: CASSLSRGMNTEAFF. In DNA, the CDR3 is TGTGCCAGCAGCTTATCGAGGGGCATGAACACTGAAGCTTTCTTT. The entire variable domain, with the rest obtained from reference TRBV7-9 and TRBJ1-1, is as follows: DTGVSQNPRHKITKRGQNVTFRCDPISEHNRLYWYRQTLGQGPEFLTYFQNEAQLEKSRLLSDRFSAERPKGSFSTLEIQRTEQGDSAMYLCASSLSRGMNTEAFFGQGTRLTVV.

This clonotype has at least ten counts. This sequence joins TRBV20-1 and TRBJ2-7; 14 nucleotides agree with TRBD2. V dropped 0 bases and J dropped 3; count of bases not matched to a gene: 4. Germline CDR1 DFQATT, CDR2 SNEGSKA (reference sequence). The CDR3 spans 16 residues. CDR3 DNA: TGCAGTGCTAGAGATCCCGGACTAGCGGGGGGCTACGAGCAGTACTTC. Protein product: CSARDPGLAGGYEQYF.